The text below deals with one T cell receptor (beta chain). Its target is not known. The sample comes from a study of Tregs in tolerant kidney transplant recipients. Unstimulated Tregs (CD4+CD25+CD127-) and CD4+CD25- non-Tregs were sorted from PBMCs. Only in-frame clones appear in the TCRdb table, and some are missing; sequencing was by immunoSEQ multiplex PCR. The sample lists under 300,000 clones, 65% to 85% occurring once. General study findings and limits: Findings come from small patient numbers and require larger validation. Tregs expanded with activated donor B cells seemed most donor-specific. Biological reproducibility was not directly addressed, but technical replication error appeared minimal.

The germline V gene encodes CDR1 SEHNR and CDR2 FQNEAQ (reference sequence). V lost 4 bases and J lost 5, with 9 bases in between. The CDR3 has 13 amino acids. This clonotype was sampled from a human donor in good health. The rearrangement links TRBV7-9 to TRBJ1-5; D call uncertain. The sequenced sample was CD4+ T cells from blood. For the CDR3, the DNA is TGTGCCAGCAGCTCCGACGGGGATCAGCCCCAGCATTTT. Its protein product is CASSSDGDQPQHF.